The sequence of this TCR beta chain was determined in a study of T cells in Graves' hyperthyroidism and ophthalmopathy. This clonotype appeared many times. RNA transcripts yielded amplified TCR beta CDR3 regions. The HTBI primer set was used in a first-round RT-PCR of the TCR CDR3. MiXCR, applied by TCRdb to the multiplex PCR reads, yields one record per CDR3 protein. The table has 500,000 to 650,000 distinct CDR3 sequences, 20% seen once. Trimming shortened V by 0 bases and J by 6 bases, and 15 bases separated the two germline ends. CDR3 length equals 14 residues. Germline assignment: CDR1 GTSNPN and CDR2 SVGIG (reference sequence).

The material sequenced was blood. The TCR sequence derives from a man aged 35 to 55 with Graves' ophthalmopathy. The rearrangement uses TRBV30 and TRBJ2-7; D gene unclear. CDR3 residues: CAWSVADWIPEQYF. Here the CDR3 DNA reads TGTGCCTGGAGTGTAGCAGATTGGATTCCCGAGCAGTACTTC.